This T cell receptor (beta chain) emerged from a study of T-cell memory formation after mild COVID-19. Broader study findings: CM and EM subsets held most contracting CD4+ clones; EMRA held CD8+ ones.

This CDR3 contains 13 residues. The V end was cut by 3 bases, the J end by 4 bases, with 10 bases between. This clonotype was seen more than once but under ten times. Its antigen is undetermined. TCRalpha and TCRbeta libraries used 5'RACE with constant-segment primers and UMIs. TCRdb re-called the 5' RACE reads with MiXCR, one entry per CDR3 protein. The data hold fewer than 250,000 distinct CDR3 sequences, with under 30% observed a single time. The clonotype originates from an adult woman who had mild COVID-19 (a few samples of this study predate the infection). Cell type and time point are not known. The sequenced sample consisted of PBMCs or a T cell subset sorted from them (not recorded which). This rearrangement joins TRBV12-3 or TRBV12-4 to TRBJ2-7; no clear D. The CDR3 reads CASSFSSGYEQYF. CDR3 nucleotide sequence: TGTGCCAGCAGTTTCTCTTCAGGTTACGAGCAGTACTTC.